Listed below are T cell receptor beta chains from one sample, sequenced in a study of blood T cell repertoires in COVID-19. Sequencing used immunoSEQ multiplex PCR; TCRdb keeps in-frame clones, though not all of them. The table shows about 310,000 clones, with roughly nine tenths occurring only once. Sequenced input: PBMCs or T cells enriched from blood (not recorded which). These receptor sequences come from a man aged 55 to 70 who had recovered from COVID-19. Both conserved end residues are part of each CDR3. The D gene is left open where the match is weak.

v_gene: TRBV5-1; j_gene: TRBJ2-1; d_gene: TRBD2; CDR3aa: CASSLAASGGNEQFF
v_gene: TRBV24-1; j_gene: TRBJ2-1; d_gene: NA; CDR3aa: CATSDPNSVSSYNEQFF
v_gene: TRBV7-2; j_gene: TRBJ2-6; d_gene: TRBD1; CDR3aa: CASRQTGVGANVLTF
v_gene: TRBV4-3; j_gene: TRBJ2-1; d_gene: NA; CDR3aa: CASSQLQGAGGQDEQFF
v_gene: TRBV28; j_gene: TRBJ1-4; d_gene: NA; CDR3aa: CASSSGNHEKLFF
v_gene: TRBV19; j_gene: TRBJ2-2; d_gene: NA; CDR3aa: CASSNQGNTGELFF
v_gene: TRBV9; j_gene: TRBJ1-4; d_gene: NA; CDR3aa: CASSVDGRGNEKLFF
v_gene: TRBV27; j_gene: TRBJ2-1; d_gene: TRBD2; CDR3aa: CASSLFGTSGSLGAYNEQFF
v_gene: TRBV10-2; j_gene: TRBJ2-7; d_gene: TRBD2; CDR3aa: CASRDSGRTSYEQYF
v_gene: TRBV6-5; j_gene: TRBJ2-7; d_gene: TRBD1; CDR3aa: CASSPLAGGYEQYF
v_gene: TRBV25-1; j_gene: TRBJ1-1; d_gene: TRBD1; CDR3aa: CASSELQQGITEAFF
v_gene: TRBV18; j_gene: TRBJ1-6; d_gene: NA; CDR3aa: CASSPAGEGSPLHF
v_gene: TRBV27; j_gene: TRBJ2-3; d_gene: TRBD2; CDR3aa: CASSGSGRVTDTQYF
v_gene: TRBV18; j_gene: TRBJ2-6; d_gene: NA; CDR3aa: CASSRGVSGANVLTF
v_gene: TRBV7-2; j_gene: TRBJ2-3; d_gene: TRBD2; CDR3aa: CASSLAGRVDTQYF
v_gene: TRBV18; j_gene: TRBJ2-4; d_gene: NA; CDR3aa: CASSPTAYENIQYF
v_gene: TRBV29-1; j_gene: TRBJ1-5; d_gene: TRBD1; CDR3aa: CSVEVGQGSNQPQHF
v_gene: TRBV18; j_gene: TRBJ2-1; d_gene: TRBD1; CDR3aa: CASSRDSIPYNEQFF
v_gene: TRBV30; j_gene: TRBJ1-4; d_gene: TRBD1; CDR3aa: CAWSVREGGAEKLFF
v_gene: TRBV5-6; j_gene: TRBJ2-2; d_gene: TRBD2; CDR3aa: CASSTPQREITGELFF
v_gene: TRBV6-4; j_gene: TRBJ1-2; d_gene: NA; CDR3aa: CASRPQSNGGTNYGYTF
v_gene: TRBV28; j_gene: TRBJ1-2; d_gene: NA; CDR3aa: CASSLGPPGEFNYGYTF
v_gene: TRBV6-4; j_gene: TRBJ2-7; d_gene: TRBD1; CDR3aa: CASSVQTGIYEQYF
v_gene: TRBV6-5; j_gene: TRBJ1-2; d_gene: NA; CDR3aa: CASSSGGTPYGYTF
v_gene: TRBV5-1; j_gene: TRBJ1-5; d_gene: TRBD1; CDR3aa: CASSFEGTGGNQPQHF
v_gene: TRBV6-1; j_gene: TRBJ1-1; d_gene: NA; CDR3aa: CASSEVYGGGTEAFF
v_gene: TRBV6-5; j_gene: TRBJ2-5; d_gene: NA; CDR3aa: CASSYKTGGAETQYF
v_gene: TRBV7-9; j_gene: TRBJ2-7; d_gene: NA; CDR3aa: CASSFRANEQYF